This T cell receptor beta chain was sequenced during a study of cytomegalovirus exposure and HLA in healthy donors. Study-level results: Most of the TCR beta V segments (in an earlier analysis) were productive either about 87% or about 30% of the time.

Points on this clone: The antigen is undetermined.

PCR amplification relied on 60 Vbeta primers (plus 13 Jbeta primers). The protocol was immunoSEQ multiplex PCR, while the TCRdb copy is restricted to in-frame clones and leaves out a portion. The sample carries 150,000 to 200,000 clones, around 75% recorded once. The sequence was collected from a man aged 40-50 years in good health and CMV-seropositive. The sample consisted of PBMCs.

CDR3 protein: CASSDRDSRYEQYF. DNA for the CDR3: TGTGCCAGCAGCGACCGGGACAGCCGCTACGAGCAGTACTTC. The J gene is TRBJ2-5, the V gene TRBV7-2; 7 bases match TRBD1. The end of the DNA is better explained by TRBJ2-7, so the J call may be wrong. This CDR3 is built from 14 residues. The germline gives CDR1 SGHTA, CDR2 FQGNSA.